Listed below are T cell receptor beta chains from one sample, sequenced in a study of post-analysis software for immune sequencing data. One entry per CDR3 protein, called by TCRdb with MiXCR from the PCR reads. The sample has fewer than 900,000 distinct CDR3 sequences, about 43% seen once. Sequencing was done on a sample of blood. The receptors shown here come from a girl aged 10 to 17 with multiple sclerosis. CDR3s leave out the opening cysteine and the closing phenylalanine or tryptophan. D genes are given only for firm matches. A clone size is listed for some rows: how often the clone was seen (once, few, many), or a class if it is expanded.

d_call,v_call,clone_size,cdr3_aa
TRBD2,TRBV12-3/TRBV12-4,.,ASSPSGEGIQETQY
.,TRBV20-1,.,SARGRESYNEQY
.,TRBV29-1,.,SVERDRRWY
TRBD2,TRBV27,.,ASSLKASSGSVSSGVYEQY
TRBD2,TRBV29-1,few,SVGGLAGDSGANVRT
.,TRBV4-1,.,ASSPQDGGSYEQY
TRBD2,TRBV20-1,.,SATSGRATGELF
.,TRBV28,.,ASSLDSGFRPETQY
.,TRBV2,.,ASSDIQGTDTQY
TRBD1,TRBV30,few,AATRQGRNSPLH
.,TRBV7-9,.,ASSFAQGGDTEAF
.,TRBV7-9,.,ASSVTVNTQY
.,TRBV10-3,.,AIRGTVQAYEQY
TRBD2,TRBV12-3/TRBV12-4,.,ASRRVWGTSNNEQF
TRBD2,TRBV12-3/TRBV12-4,.,ASSLTGGSLNEQF
.,TRBV7-9,.,APGWATGELF
TRBD2,TRBV18,few,ASSGTSGSAGELF
.,TRBV20-1,.,SARRTPSSYEQY
TRBD1,TRBV6-6,few,ASSYPDRSTYEQY
.,TRBV12-3/TRBV12-4,once,ASSSLARGGMQY
.,TRBV29-1,.,SAVKGRYDYT
TRBD1,TRBV6-5,few,ASSSLQGIRYEQY
TRBD1,TRBV12-3/TRBV12-4,.,ASSLDRGRRRTEAF
TRBD2,TRBV4-3,.,ASSLFEAGGQLATQY
TRBD1,TRBV11-2,.,ASDITGDRVEAF
TRBD1,TRBV24-1,.,ATSDPGTGTHVQY